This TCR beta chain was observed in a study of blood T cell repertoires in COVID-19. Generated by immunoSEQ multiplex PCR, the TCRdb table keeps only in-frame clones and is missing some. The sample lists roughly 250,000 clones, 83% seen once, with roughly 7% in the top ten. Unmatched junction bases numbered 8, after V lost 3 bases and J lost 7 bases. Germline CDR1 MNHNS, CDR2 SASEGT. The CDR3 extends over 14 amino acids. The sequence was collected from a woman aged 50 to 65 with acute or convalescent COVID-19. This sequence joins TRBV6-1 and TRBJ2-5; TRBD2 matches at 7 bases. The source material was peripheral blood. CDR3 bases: TGTGCCAGCAGTGAGGTGCCCAGGGAGGGGACCCAGTACTTC. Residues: CASSEVPREGTQYF.